The rows below give T cell receptor beta chains drawn from one sample of a study of OX40 agonist ivuxolimab in advanced cancers. Using immunoSEQ multiplex PCR, the repertoire was profiled, and TCRdb retains in-frame clones only, with some absent. The sample holds fewer than 70,000 clones, 85% to 90% seen once. Sequenced here: CD4+ or CD8+ T cells sorted from blood, sampled in a trial of the OX40 agonist ivuxolimab. Every receptor here comes from an adult with an advanced solid tumor such as melanoma, head and neck, liver or kidney cancer. Each CDR3 is given without its conserved first and last residue. Each record gives: J gene, CDR3 length, V gene, CDR3 protein.

J: TRBJ1-1; length: 10; V: TRBV29-1; CDR3: SVVRGNTEAF
J: TRBJ1-1; length: 11; V: TRBV7-2; CDR3: ASSLGEGAPAF
J: TRBJ2-7; length: 12; V: TRBV6-6; CDR3: ASSLGRGDYEQY
J: TRBJ2-7; length: 12; V: TRBV5-8; CDR3: ASSLGVKTYEQY
J: TRBJ2-5; length: 15; V: TRBV11-2; CDR3: ASSDPGLAGGRKTQY
J: TRBJ2-3; length: 14; V: TRBV27; CDR3: ASSLLAGPPTDTQY
J: TRBJ1-1; length: 13; V: TRBV5-6; CDR3: ASSDRGVRNTEAF
J: TRBJ2-3; length: 11; V: TRBV6-5; CDR3: ATNRGLTDTQY
J: TRBJ2-7; length: 11; V: TRBV5-3; CDR3: ARGSARTYEQY
J: TRBJ1-2; length: 14; V: TRBV28; CDR3: ASSPFWLDGNYGYT
J: TRBJ2-7; length: 13; V: TRBV6-4; CDR3: ASSREAGGSYEQY
J: TRBJ1-5; length: 11; V: TRBV4-2; CDR3: ASSSEPNQPQH
J: TRBJ2-3; length: 14; V: TRBV10-3; CDR3: AIGGSLSGGTDTQY
J: TRBJ2-2; length: 12; V: TRBV28; CDR3: ASSWISDTGELF
J: TRBJ2-1; length: 13; V: TRBV6-5; CDR3: ASSYGQGEGNEQF
J: TRBJ2-1; length: 10; V: TRBV6-5; CDR3: ASSNRYNEQF
J: TRBJ1-4; length: 15; V: TRBV4-2; CDR3: ASSQRGQGATNEKLF
J: TRBJ1-2; length: 12; V: TRBV15; CDR3: ATSGTPPLYGYT
J: TRBJ1-5; length: 9; V: TRBV6-4; CDR3: ASSDSQPQH
J: -; length: 10; V: TRBV12-5; CDR3: ASGLPTYEQY
J: TRBJ1-2; length: 12; V: TRBV7-2; CDR3: ASSLDGGYYGYT
J: TRBJ2-4; length: 13; V: TRBV5-6; CDR3: ASSLTAAGGNIQY
J: TRBJ2-2; length: 12; V: TRBV12-5; CDR3: ASGLSGGSGELF
J: TRBJ2-5; length: 13; V: TRBV9; CDR3: ASSAGGGNQETQY
J: TRBJ2-1; length: 13; V: TRBV7-9; CDR3: ASSLWTGRSNEQF